This T cell receptor (beta chain) was captured by sequencing in a study of cytomegalovirus exposure and HLA in healthy donors. This clone showed up just once. The antigen remains unidentified. Overall study findings and caveats: Beyond CMV serostatus, there was no information to go on about immune exposure. The authors excluded some V segments, including TRBV6-2 and TRBV6-3, as indistinguishable.

The CDR3 has 18 amino acids. Germline trimming cut 3 bases from V and 5 bases from J; bases unmatched to any gene: 10. Germline V gene data show CDR1 as SGHAT and CDR2 as FQNNGV. In the PCR, 60 Vbeta and 13 Jbeta primers were used. TCRdb keeps only in-frame clones here, not all; method: immunoSEQ multiplex PCR. The sample comprises around 100,000 clones, approximately 78% of which are singletons, and around 4.6% rests with the top ten. This TCR came from a woman aged 35 to 49 in good health and CMV-seropositive. The chain links TRBV11-2 to TRBJ2-5; the match to TRBD2 covers 15 bases. Sequenced sample: PBMCs. The CDR3 nucleotides are TGTGCCAGCAGCTTTAGGACTAGCGGGAGGGGAGTAGGGGAGACCCAGTACTTC. It specifies CASSFRTSGRGVGETQYF. The entire variable domain, with the rest obtained from reference TRBV11-2 and TRBJ2-5, is as follows: EAGVAQSPRYKIIEKRQSVAFWCNPISGHATLYWYQQILGQGPKLLIQFQNNGVVDDSQLPKDRFSAERLKGVDSTLKIQPAKLEDSAVYLCASSFRTSGRGVGETQYFGPGTRLLVL.